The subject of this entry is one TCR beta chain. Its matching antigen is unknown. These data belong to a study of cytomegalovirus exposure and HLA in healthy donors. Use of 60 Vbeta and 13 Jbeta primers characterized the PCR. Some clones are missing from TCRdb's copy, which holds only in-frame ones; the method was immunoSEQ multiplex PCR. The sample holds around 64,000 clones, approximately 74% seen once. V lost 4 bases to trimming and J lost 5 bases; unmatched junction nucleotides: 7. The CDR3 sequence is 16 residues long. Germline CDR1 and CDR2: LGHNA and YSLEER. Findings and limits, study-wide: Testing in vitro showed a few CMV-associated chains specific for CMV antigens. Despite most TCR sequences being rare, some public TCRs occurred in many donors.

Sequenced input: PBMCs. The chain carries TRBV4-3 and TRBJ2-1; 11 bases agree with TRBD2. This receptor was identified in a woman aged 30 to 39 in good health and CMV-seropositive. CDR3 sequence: CASSLTVGLADNEQFF. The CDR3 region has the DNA TGCGCCAGCAGCCTCACTGTGGGACTAGCGGACAATGAGCAGTTCTTC.